These 29 T cell receptor beta chains came from one sample sequenced in a study of blood T cell repertoires in COVID-19. The method was immunoSEQ multiplex PCR; TCRdb's version includes in-frame clones alone and lacks a portion of them. Counted here are over 90,000 clones, about 74% occurring once; the ten biggest clones make up under 5%. Sequenced input: peripheral blood. These receptor sequences come from a man between 65 and 85 years old with COVID-19, enrolled during active disease.

V gene TRBV3-1 (or the pseudogene TRBV3-2) combines with J gene TRBJ1-1, with D uncertain. Trimming took off 1 base at V and 4 bases at J, with 7 bases between the two ends. CDR3 size: 13 residues. The germline CDR1 and CDR2 sequences are LGHDT and YNNKEL (reference sequence). CDR3 sequence: CASSQGPSTEAFF. For the CDR3, the DNA is TGTGCCAGCAGCCAAGGCCCGAGCACTGAAGCTTTCTTT.

The chain uses TRBV10-1 and TRBJ2-3; 11 nucleotides match TRBD2. V lost 6 bases to trimming and J lost 6 bases; unmatched junction nucleotides: 11. CDR1 is WNHNN, CDR2 SYGVQD, per germline (reference sequence). The CDR3 spans 16 residues. CDR3 DNA sequence: TGCGCCAGCAGCCCACTAGCGGGAGTATACCCGGATACGCAGTATTTT. Translation gives CASSPLAGVYPDTQYF.

The rearrangement joins TRBV18 to TRBJ2-1; tentatively, D is TRBD2 (5 bases). The CDR3 runs to 16 residues. V gave up 0 bases and J gave up 5 bases, with 14 bases separating them. Per germline, CDR1 KGHSH and CDR2 LQKENI. CDR3 region: CASSPPYRDGDNEQFF. CDR3 in DNA: TGTGCCAGCTCACCACCATACCGGGATGGGGACAATGAGCAGTTCTTC.

The rearrangement links TRBV3-1 (or the pseudogene TRBV3-2) to TRBJ2-3, with 9 bases matching TRBD2. This CDR3 contains 16 residues. Germline-derived CDR1 and CDR2 are LGHDT and YNNKEL (reference sequence). V shed 1 base, J shed 0 bases, and the junction held 2 bases outside the gene matches. The CDR3 nucleotides are TGTGCCAGCAGCCAAGGGACTAGCGTAAGCACAGATACGCAGTATTTT. Protein: CASSQGTSVSTDTQYF.

The chain couples TRBV27 to TRBJ2-7; 7 bases match TRBD1. CDR1 MNHEY and CDR2 SMNVEV come from the germline V gene (reference sequence). J gave up 0 bases and V 8 bases, and 7 bases lay outside the gene matches. The CDR3 loop spans 14 amino acids. The CDR3 sequence is CASQNRGDSYEQYF. As DNA, the CDR3 is TGTGCCAGCCAGAACAGGGGCGACTCCTACGAGCAGTACTTC.

This clone has more than one count but fewer than ten. V and J are TRBV5-1 and TRBJ2-2; D possibly corresponds to TRBD1 (6 bases). The CDR3 has 17 residues. V was cut by 1 base and J by 1 base, with 14 bases left in between. Germline lookup yields CDR1 SGHRS and CDR2 YFSETQ. CDR3 loop: CASSLHGGHKNTGELFF. CDR3 nucleotides: TGCGCCAGCAGCTTGCATGGGGGACACAAGAACACCGGGGAGCTGTTTTTT.

This clone was counted ten times or more. The chain combines TRBV11-3 with TRBJ2-2; D not resolved. V lost 4 bases, J lost 6 bases, and 15 bases lay in between. This CDR3 contains 15 residues. Germline V gives CDR1 SGHNT, CDR2 YENEEA. Written as DNA, the CDR3 is TGTGCCAGCAGCTCCGCTAGGTTTGATTCCGGGGAGCTGTTTTTT. Translation: CASSSARFDSGELFF.

This clone was detected only a few times. The rearrangement links TRBV19 to TRBJ1-2, with TRBD1 matching over 8 bases. Germline V lookup: CDR1 LNHDA, CDR2 SQIVND (reference sequence). Unmatched junction bases numbered 11, after V lost 7 bases and J lost 4 bases. This CDR3 contains 15 residues. The CDR3 nucleotides are TGTGCCAGTACCAACGACAGGGGATTTTCCTATGGCTACACCTTC. Residues: CASTNDRGFSYGYTF.

This clone was found a few times. The genes are TRBV12-3 or TRBV12-4 and TRBJ1-5; TRBD1 matches 7 bases. With 4 bases clipped from V and 5 bases from J, the junction kept 2 bases outside the gene matches. The CDR3 covers 13 residues. The CDR3 nucleotides are TGTGCCAGCAGTTGGGACAGCGATCAGCCCCAGCATTTT. It is translated as CASSWDSDQPQHF.

The chain carries TRBV7-9 and TRBJ2-3; the D gene is possibly TRBD1 (6 bases). The V gene's germline CDR1 is SEHNR and CDR2 FQNEAQ (reference sequence). Trimming took off 2 bases at V and 1 base at J, with 7 bases between the two ends. This CDR3 region has 14 residues. CDR3 sequence: CASSLSGGTDTQYF. The CDR3 region has the DNA TGTGCCAGCAGCTTATCAGGGGGCACAGATACGCAGTATTTT.

This clone is medium-sized by share. This chain's CDR3 is CASSSFSGNTIYF. The DNA for the CDR3 is TGTGCCAGCAGTTCTTTCTCTGGAAACACCATATATTTT. The chain couples TRBV28 to TRBJ1-3; D not resolved. The V and J ends lost 4 bases and 0 bases respectively, with 4 bases between them. CDR1 is MDHEN, CDR2 SYDVKM, per germline. This CDR3 is built from 13 residues.

The chain joins TRBV11-2 to TRBJ2-2; 8 bases map to TRBD2. The CDR3 contains 18 residues. Trimming cost V 1 base and J 6 bases; bases outside gene matches: 13. Germline V lookup: CDR1 SGHAT, CDR2 FQNNGV. CDR3 region: CASSLGGRSGRLSGELFF. In DNA, the CDR3 is TGTGCCAGCAGCTTAGGAGGCCGAAGCGGGAGATTGTCCGGGGAGCTGTTTTTT.

The chain joins TRBV30 to TRBJ2-2, with TRBD1 identical over 12 bases. The CDR3 is 15 amino acids. Germline CDR1 reads GTSNPN; CDR2 reads SVGIG (reference sequence). V lost 4 bases and J lost 6; bases outside the gene matches: 6. The CDR3, as DNA: TGTGCCTGGACCCCGGGACAGGGGGCTTCCGGGGAGCTGTTTTTT. This gives the protein CAWTPGQGASGELFF.

This sequence joins TRBV7-2 and TRBJ2-3, with 13 bases matching TRBD2. Germline trimming cut 5 bases from V and 6 bases from J; bases unmatched to any gene: 11. The CDR3 spans 17 residues. The V gene's germline CDR1 is SGHTA and CDR2 FQGNSA. CDR3 nucleotides: TGTGCCAGCAGCAGAGCGGGACTAGCGGGAAATGGGGATACGCAGTATTTT. Translation gives CASSRAGLAGNGDTQYF. Based on the CDR3 plus reference TRBV7-2 and TRBJ2-3, the full variable domain is GAGVSQSPSNKVTEKGKDVELRCDPISGHTALYWYRQSLGQGLEFLIYFQGNSAPDKSGLPSDRFSAERTGGSVSTLTIQRTQQEDSAVYLCASSRAGLAGNGDTQYFGPGTRLTVL.

V and J are TRBV5-1 and TRBJ2-1; weak D call: TRBD1 (5 bases). This CDR3 region has 14 residues. Germline V gene sequence: CDR1 SGHRS, CDR2 YFSETQ. The germline V and J ends were trimmed by 0 bases and 9 bases, with 13 bases remaining between them. CDR3 DNA sequence: TGCGCCAGCAGCTTGGAGGGGTTCGGTGGTGAGCAGTTCTTC. It translates to CASSLEGFGGEQFF.

This sequence joins TRBV7-6 and TRBJ2-2, with D possibly matching TRBD1 (6 bases). CDR1 is SGHVS, CDR2 FNYEAQ, per germline. V lost 2 bases and J 4 bases, leaving 8 bases between the germline ends. The CDR3 has 14 amino acids. For the CDR3, the DNA is TGTGCCAGCAGCTTATTCAGGGGCACCGGGGAGCTGTTTTTT. This gives the protein CASSLFRGTGELFF.

The genes are TRBV5-1 and TRBJ1-1; D gene uncertain. The CDR3 spans 14 residues. The germline gives CDR1 SGHRS, CDR2 YFSETQ. Between the trimmed V and J ends, which lost 10 bases and 2 bases, there was a span of 18 bases. CDR3 sequence (DNA): TGCGCCTCCAGCATAGGAGGACCAAACACTGAAGCTTTCTTT. This translates into CASSIGGPNTEAFF.

In DNA, the CDR3 is TGTGCCAGCAGCTTGGGTCAGGGGGGTTCACCCCTCCACTTT. It codes for CASSLGQGGSPLHF. The chain is built from TRBV5-6 and TRBJ1-6, with 7 bases identical to TRBD1. Germline V gene lookup returns CDR1 SGHDT and CDR2 YYEEEE. After removal of 0 bases from V and 9 bases from J, the junction contained 3 bases not matched to a gene. CDR3 length equals 14 residues.

Concerning this clone: One end of the junction fails to match germline, which may point to a read error. Different DNA sequences within this sample yield the same CDR3. V and J are TRBV28 and TRBJ1-5, with TRBD1 identical over 9 bases. CDR1 MDHEN and CDR2 SYDVKM come from the germline V gene. This CDR3 contains 16 residues. The CDR3 here is CASSRTGARGNQPQHF. DNA of the CDR3: TGTGCTAGCAGCCGGACAGGGGCGAGGGGCAATCAGCCCCAGCATTTT.

The chain is built from TRBV19 and TRBJ1-3, with 12 bases matching TRBD1. CDR3 length: 17 amino acids. Trimming cost V 5 bases and J 4 bases; bases outside gene matches: 9. The germline CDR1 and CDR2 sequences are LNHDA and SQIVND (reference sequence). CDR3 residues: CASSETGTGGAGNTIYF. CDR3 bases: TGTGCCAGTAGTGAAACCGGGACAGGGGGCGCCGGAAACACCATATATTTT. The variable domain in full, with the rest retrieved from reference TRBV19 and TRBJ1-3, is DGGITQSPKYLFRKEGQNVTLSCEQNLNHDAMYWYRQDPGQGLRLIYYSQIVNDFQKGDIAEGYSVSREKKESFPLTVTSAQKNPTAFYLCASSETGTGGAGNTIYFGEGSWLTVV.

The chain uses TRBV24-1 and TRBJ2-2; 8 bases are shared with TRBD1. V dropped 3 bases and J dropped 0; count of bases not matched to a gene: 2. This CDR3 comprises 16 residues. Germline values: CDR1 KGHDR, CDR2 SFDVKD. The CDR3 here is CATSDRTGSNTGELFF. The DNA for the CDR3 is TGTGCCACCAGTGATCGGACAGGGTCGAACACCGGGGAGCTGTTTTTT.

This clone was found once. The chain uses TRBV28 and TRBJ1-1; tentative D call: TRBD1 (5 bases). The CDR3 spans 14 residues. Trimming took off 7 bases at V and 4 bases at J, with 16 bases between the two ends. The V gene's germline CDR1 is MDHEN and CDR2 SYDVKM. The CDR3 DNA sequence: TGTGCCAGCACCAGATTGGGGGGGGGCACTGAAGCTTTCTTT. It specifies CASTRLGGGTEAFF.

The chain recombines TRBV7-8 with TRBJ2-1, with D perhaps TRBD2 (6 bases). Germline V lookup: CDR1 SGHVS, CDR2 FQNEAQ. V was clipped by 0 bases and J by 8 bases, with 14 bases between them. CDR3 length equals 15 residues. The CDR3 DNA follows: TGTGCCAGCAGCTTAGCGAGACTAGTTGCACATGAGCAGTTCTTC. Its protein is CASSLARLVAHEQFF.

This clone has more than one count but fewer than ten. The chain combines TRBV6-5 with TRBJ1-1; D is ambiguous. V shed 9 bases and J shed 0 bases, with 2 bases lying between them. This CDR3 spans 10 amino acids. CDR1 is MNHEY, CDR2 SVGAGI, per germline. CDR3 sequence (DNA): TGTGCCAGTATGAACACTGAAGCTTTCTTT. Translating gives CASMNTEAFF.

V is TRBV3-1 (or the pseudogene TRBV3-2) and J is TRBJ1-3; a weak D match, TRBD1 (5 bases). Trimming took 0 bases from V and 4 from J, leaving 16 bases between them. This CDR3 is 17 amino acids long. Per the germline V gene, CDR1 is LGHDT and CDR2 is YNNKEL (reference sequence). The DNA of the CDR3 is TGTGCCAGCAGCCAAGAGCCAGGGCTTAGTTACGGAAACACCATATATTTT. It specifies CASSQEPGLSYGNTIYF.

The J gene is TRBJ2-1, the V gene TRBV2; D is perhaps TRBD1 (6 bases). V was shortened by 6 bases and J by 6 bases, with 6 bases between the two germline ends. In germline, CDR1 is SNHLY, CDR2 FYNNEI. The CDR3 has 11 amino acids. DNA of the CDR3: TGTGCCAGCAGGACAGGCAATGAGCAGTTCTTC. As protein: CASRTGNEQFF.

This clone was seen more than once but under ten times. V gene TRBV2 combines with J gene TRBJ2-7, with 12 positions matching TRBD2. The CDR3 has 15 amino acids. Germline CDR1 is SNHLY and CDR2 is FYNNEI. J was trimmed by 5 bases and V by 6 bases; bases with no gene match: 8. The CDR3 sequence is CASSPWTSGADEQYF. CDR3 nucleotide sequence: TGTGCCAGCAGCCCCTGGACTAGCGGGGCCGACGAGCAGTACTTC.

This clone was counted once. This chain connects TRBV28 to TRBJ2-7; TRBD2 matches at 7 bases. The germline V gene encodes CDR1 MDHEN and CDR2 SYDVKM. Trimming cost V 4 bases and J 0 bases; bases outside gene matches: 6. The CDR3 is made up of 15 amino acids. CDR3 loop: CASSSGGMSSYEQYF. CDR3 nucleotide sequence: TGTGCCAGCAGTTCGGGGGGAATGAGCTCCTACGAGCAGTACTTC.

The V and J genes are TRBV7-8 and TRBJ1-5; TRBD1 might be the D (6 bases). V lost 5 bases and J lost 0, with 11 bases in between. CDR1 and CDR2 (germline): SGHVS, FQNEAQ. The CDR3 length is 15 residues. CDR3 sequence: CASSGGAYSNQPQHF. The CDR3 DNA follows: TGTGCCAGCAGCGGGGGGGCATATAGCAATCAGCCCCAGCATTTT.